This T cell receptor beta chain stems from a study of T-cell reconstitution after alpha-beta-depleted transplantation in children. Using unique molecular identifiers, the investigators prepared the TCRbeta library. Each CDR3 protein is one row after TCRdb ran MiXCR on the PCR reads. This table has 500,000 to 600,000 distinct CDR3 sequences, approximately 16% appearing once. This CDR3 has 15 amino acids. The V segment lost 4 bases and the J segment 2 bases; nucleotides outside the gene matches: 3. The germline V gene has CDR1 SEHNR and CDR2 FQNEAQ (reference sequence). The sample consisted of PBMCs from the stem cell graft donor, taken from the stem cell graft. The TCR was taken from a human donor who donated a stem cell graft to a child with acute lymphoblastic leukemia. V usage is TRBV7-9 and J usage is TRBJ1-3; 9 nucleotides match TRBD1. The CDR3 here is CASSSGQGPGNTIYF. In nucleotides, the CDR3 is TGTGCCAGCAGCTCGGGACAGGGTCCTGGAAACACCATATATTTT. Supplemented by reference TRBV7-9 and TRBJ1-3, the full variable domain reads DTGVSQNPRHKITKRGQNVTFRCDPISEHNRLYWYRQTLGQGPEFLTYFQNEAQLEKSRLLSDRFSAERPKGSFSTLEIQRTEQGDSAMYLCASSSGQGPGNTIYFGEGSWLTVV.